Included here is one T cell receptor beta chain sequence, with context. The clone's antigen remains unknown. Base-call qualities are not available, and no considerably larger clone is one nucleotide away. TCRbeta CDR3 regions were amplified from genomic DNA using the immunoSEQ Assay, a bias-controlled multiplex PCR. The study's processing was this. Nucleated cell counts per sample were estimated from amplification of reference gene primers within the assay. To quantify the absolute abundance of each unique TCRbeta CDR3 rearrangement, sequence reads were collapsed and filtered. For each sample, productive Simpson clonality was calculated as the square root of Simpson's diversity index across productive rearrangements. TCRdb re-hosts the immuneACCESS table, in-frame sequences only. Its copies lack some clones; in the studies checked, an unresolved V gene accounts for under half of them, and the cause for the rest is not known. From that table come the V and J calls and clone size; the DNA was used to work out D and trimming. The sample contains some 200,000 clones, 85% to 90% of them found a single time. The ten largest clonotypes hold just under 0.9% of the sample.

A second Seattle source provided samples from volunteer blood donors who had recovered from COVID-19. Each collaborating institution followed its own protocols to collect whole blood in K2EDTA tubes. For TCRbeta analysis, collaborators shipped samples as frozen whole blood, isolated PBMCs, or DNA extracted from either of those sample types. The record originates from a study of blood T cell repertoires in COVID-19 (TCRdb year 2020). At the level of the whole study: Samples from collaborators originated in the United States, Italy and Spain and spanned both the acute and convalescent phases of COVID-19. The material from the prospective study consisted of cDNA or gDNA derived from T cells, B-cell-depleted T cells, or PBMCs. The dataset comprised deeply sampled blood TCRbeta repertoires from subjects exposed to, actively infected with, or recovered from COVID-19. A freely available public database, intended as a resource for researchers studying the immune response to SARS-CoV-2, is where the repertoires were released. The samples were drawn from the first 160 participants of the ongoing ImmuneRACE study and from over 950 subjects provided by 6 global collaborators. Sample metadata almost always included a de-identified subject ID, COVID-19 status, age in years and sex. Where available, HLA class I and class II types were taken from metadata supplied by the sample provider and were not determined by assay-based typing.

Trimming removed 5 bases from V and 2 bases from J, leaving 13 bases between the germline ends. Reading from cysteine to phenylalanine, the CDR3 counts 14 amino acids. Of all the DNA, just the CDR3 is kept, 42 bases in frame from base 1. The germline V gene supplies CDR1 SGHVS and CDR2 FQNEAQ. The paper's findings and limits, for the study overall: Clinical and demographic metadata were provided uncurated, with the amount varying by source and participant.

The sequence joins TRBV7-8 to TRBJ2-7; perhaps TRBD1 is the D gene, with 6 bases matching. Input material: peripheral blood. The TCR sequence derives from a woman aged 18-35 years who had recovered from COVID-19. The nucleotides are TGTGCCAGCAGCCTTCGGGACATACCCTACGAGCAGTACTTC. It translates to CASSLRDIPYEQYF.